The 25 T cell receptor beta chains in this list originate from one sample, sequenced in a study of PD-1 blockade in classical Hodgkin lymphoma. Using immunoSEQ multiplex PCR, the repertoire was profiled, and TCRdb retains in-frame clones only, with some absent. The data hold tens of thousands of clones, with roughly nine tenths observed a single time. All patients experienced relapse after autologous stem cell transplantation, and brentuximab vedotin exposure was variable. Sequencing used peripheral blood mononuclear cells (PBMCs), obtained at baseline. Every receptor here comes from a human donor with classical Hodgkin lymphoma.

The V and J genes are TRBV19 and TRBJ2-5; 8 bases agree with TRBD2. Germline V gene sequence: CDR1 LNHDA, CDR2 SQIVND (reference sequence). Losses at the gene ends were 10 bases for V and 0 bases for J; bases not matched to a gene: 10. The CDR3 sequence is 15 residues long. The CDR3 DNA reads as TGTGCCACTTCCCGGGGGGGGGAGTACCAAGAGACCCAGTACTTC. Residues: CATSRGGEYQETQYF.

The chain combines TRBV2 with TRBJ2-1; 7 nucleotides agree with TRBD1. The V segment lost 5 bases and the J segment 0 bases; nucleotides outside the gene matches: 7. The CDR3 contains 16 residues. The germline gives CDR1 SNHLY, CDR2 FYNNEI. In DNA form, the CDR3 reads TGTGCCAGCAGTATTCCAACAGGGGTCTCCTACAATGAGCAGTTCTTC. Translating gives CASSIPTGVSYNEQFF.

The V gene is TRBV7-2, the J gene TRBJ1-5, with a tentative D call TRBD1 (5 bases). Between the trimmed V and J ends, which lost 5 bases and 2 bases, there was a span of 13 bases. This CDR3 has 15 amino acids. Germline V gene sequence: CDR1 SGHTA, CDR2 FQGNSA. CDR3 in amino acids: CASSPQGLGNQPQHF. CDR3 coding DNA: TGTGCCAGCAGCCCGCAGGGTTTGGGCAATCAGCCCCAGCATTTT. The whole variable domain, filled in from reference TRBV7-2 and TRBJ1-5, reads GAGVSQSPSNKVTEKGKDVELRCDPISGHTALYWYRQSLGQGLEFLIYFQGNSAPDKSGLPSDRFSAERTGGSVSTLTIQRTQQEDSAVYLCASSPQGLGNQPQHFGDGTRLSIL.

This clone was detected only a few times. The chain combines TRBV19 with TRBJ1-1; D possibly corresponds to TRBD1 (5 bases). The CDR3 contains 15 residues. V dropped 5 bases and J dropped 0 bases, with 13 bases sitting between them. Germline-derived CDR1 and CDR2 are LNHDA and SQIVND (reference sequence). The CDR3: CASSVGALMNTEAFF. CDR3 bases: TGTGCCAGTAGTGTCGGGGCCCTCATGAACACTGAAGCTTTCTTT.

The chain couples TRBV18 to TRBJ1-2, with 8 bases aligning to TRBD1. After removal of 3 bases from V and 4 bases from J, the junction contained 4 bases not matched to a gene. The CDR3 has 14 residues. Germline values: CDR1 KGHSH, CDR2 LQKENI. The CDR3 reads CASSPDRAGYGYTF. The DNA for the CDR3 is TGTGCCAGCTCACCGGACAGGGCGGGCTATGGCTACACCTTC.

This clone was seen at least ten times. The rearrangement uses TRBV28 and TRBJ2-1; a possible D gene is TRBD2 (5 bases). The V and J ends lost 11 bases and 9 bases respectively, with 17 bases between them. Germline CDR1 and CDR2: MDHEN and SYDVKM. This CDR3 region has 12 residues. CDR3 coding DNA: TGTGCCGCCGAGGGAAGTTCGGGTGAGCAGTTCTTC. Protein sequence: CAAEGSSGEQFF.

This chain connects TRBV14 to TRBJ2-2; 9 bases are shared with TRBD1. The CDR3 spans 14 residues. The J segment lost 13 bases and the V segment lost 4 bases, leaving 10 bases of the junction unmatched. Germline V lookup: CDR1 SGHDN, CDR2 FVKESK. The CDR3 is CASSPSPGQGWLFF. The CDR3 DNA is TGTGCCAGCAGCCCATCGCCGGGACAGGGCTGGCTGTTTTTT.

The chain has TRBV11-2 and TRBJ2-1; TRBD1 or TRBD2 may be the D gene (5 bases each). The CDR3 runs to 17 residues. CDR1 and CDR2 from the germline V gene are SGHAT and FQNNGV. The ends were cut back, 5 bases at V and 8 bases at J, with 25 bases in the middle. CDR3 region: CASSPSLPWGWVYEQFF. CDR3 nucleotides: TGTGCCAGCAGCCCCTCCCTCCCTTGGGGGTGGGTCTATGAGCAGTTCTTC.

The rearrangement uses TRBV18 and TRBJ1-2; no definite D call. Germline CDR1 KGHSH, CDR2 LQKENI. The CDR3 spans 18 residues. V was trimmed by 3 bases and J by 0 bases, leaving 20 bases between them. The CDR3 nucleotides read TGTGCCAGCTCACCCCTCGGCCCCTCCACCTTAGCTAACTATGGCTACACCTTC. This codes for CASSPLGPSTLANYGYTF. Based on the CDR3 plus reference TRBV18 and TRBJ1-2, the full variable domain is NAGVMQNPRHLVRRRGQEARLRCSPMKGHSHVYWYRQLPEEGLKFMVYLQKENIIDESGMPKERFSAEFPKEGPSILRIQQVVRGDSAAYFCASSPLGPSTLANYGYTFGSGTRLTVV.

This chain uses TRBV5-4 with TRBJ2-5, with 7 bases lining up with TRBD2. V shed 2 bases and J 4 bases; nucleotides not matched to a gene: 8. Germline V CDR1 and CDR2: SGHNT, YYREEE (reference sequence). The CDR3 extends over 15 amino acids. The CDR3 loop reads CASSLSPGGIETQYF. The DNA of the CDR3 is TGTGCCAGCAGCTTATCCCCGGGGGGTATAGAGACCCAGTACTTC. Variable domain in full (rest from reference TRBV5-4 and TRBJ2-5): ETGVTQSPTHLIKTRGQQVTLRCSSQSGHNTVSWYQQALGQGPQFIFQYYREEENGRGNFPPRFSGLQFPNYSSELNVNALELDDSALYLCASSLSPGGIETQYFGPGTRLLVL.

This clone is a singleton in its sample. The CDR3 sequence is CAWSPYEGSNQPQHF. The CDR3, as DNA: TGTGCCTGGAGTCCCTATGAAGGGAGCAATCAGCCCCAGCATTTT. V and J are TRBV30 and TRBJ1-5; no definite D call. V lost 2 bases, J lost 1 base, and 12 bases lay in between. The CDR3 has 15 amino acids. Germline CDR1 reads GTSNPN; CDR2 reads SVGIG (reference sequence).

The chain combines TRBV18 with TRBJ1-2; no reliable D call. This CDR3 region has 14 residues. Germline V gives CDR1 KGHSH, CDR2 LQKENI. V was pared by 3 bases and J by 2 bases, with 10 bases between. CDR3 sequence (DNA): TGTGCCAGCTCACCCGAGGCAGCGAACTATGGCTACACCTTC. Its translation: CASSPEAANYGYTF.

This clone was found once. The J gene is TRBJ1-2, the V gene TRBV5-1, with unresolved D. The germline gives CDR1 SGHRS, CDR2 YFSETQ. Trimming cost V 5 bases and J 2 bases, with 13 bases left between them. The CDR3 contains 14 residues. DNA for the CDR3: TGCGCCAGCAGGCTCCCCCGGGAGAACTATGGCTACACCTTC. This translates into CASRLPRENYGYTF.

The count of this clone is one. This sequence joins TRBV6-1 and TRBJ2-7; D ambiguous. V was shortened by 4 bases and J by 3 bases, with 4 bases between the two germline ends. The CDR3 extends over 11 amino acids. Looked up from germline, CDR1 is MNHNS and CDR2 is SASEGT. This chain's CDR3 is CASSANYEQYF. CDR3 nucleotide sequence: TGTGCCAGCAGTGCGAACTACGAGCAGTACTTC.

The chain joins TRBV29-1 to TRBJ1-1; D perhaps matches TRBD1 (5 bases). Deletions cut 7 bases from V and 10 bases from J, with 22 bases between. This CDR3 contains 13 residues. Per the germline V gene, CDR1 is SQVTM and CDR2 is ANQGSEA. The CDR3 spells CSGTMGGDFGAFF. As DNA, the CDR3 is TGCAGCGGTACCATGGGGGGGGACTTCGGAGCTTTCTTT.

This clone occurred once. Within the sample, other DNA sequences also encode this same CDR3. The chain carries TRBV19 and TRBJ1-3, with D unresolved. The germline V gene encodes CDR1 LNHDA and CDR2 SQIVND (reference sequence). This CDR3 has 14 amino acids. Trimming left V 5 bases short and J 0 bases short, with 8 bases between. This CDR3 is CASSLGSSGNTIYF. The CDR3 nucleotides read TGTGCCAGTAGTCTAGGGAGCTCTGGAAACACCATATATTTT.

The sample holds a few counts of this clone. The CDR3 coding sequence is TGCAGCGTTGAGGTAGGGACTGAAGCTTTCTTT. This gives the protein CSVEVGTEAFF. The rearrangement joins TRBV29-1 to TRBJ1-1; D is ambiguous. V was shortened by 3 bases and J by 5 bases, with 7 bases between the two germline ends. Per the germline V gene, CDR1 is SQVTM and CDR2 is ANQGSEA. This CDR3 is 11 amino acids long.

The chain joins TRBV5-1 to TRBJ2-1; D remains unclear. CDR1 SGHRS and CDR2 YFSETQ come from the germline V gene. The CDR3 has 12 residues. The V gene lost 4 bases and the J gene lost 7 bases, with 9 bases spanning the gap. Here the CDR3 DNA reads TGCGCCAGCAGCCCCTGGCGGAATGAGCAGTTCTTC. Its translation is CASSPWRNEQFF. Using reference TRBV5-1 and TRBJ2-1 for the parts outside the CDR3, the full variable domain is KAGVTQTPRYLIKTRGQQVTLSCSPISGHRSVSWYQQTPGQGLQFLFEYFSETQRNKGNFPGRFSGRQFSNSRSEMNVSTLELGDSALYLCASSPWRNEQFFGPGTRLTVL.

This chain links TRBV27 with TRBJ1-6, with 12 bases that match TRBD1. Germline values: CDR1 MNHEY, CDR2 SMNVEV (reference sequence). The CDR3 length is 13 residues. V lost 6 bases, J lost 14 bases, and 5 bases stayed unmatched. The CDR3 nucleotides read TGTGCCAGCAGACCCGGGACAGGGGGCTCCCTCCACTTT. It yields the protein CASRPGTGGSLHF.

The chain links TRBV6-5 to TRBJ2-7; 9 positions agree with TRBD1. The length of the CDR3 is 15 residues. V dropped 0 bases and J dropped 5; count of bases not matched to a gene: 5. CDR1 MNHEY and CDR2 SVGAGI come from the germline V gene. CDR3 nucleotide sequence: TGTGCCAGCAGTTACTCTTGGGACAGGGCCGACGAGCAGTACTTC. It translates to CASSYSWDRADEQYF.

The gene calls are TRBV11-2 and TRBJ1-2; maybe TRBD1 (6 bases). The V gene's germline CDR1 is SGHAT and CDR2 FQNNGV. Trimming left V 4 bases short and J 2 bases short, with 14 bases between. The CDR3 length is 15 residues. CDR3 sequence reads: CASSSETTGNYGYTF. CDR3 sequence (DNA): TGTGCCAGCAGCTCGGAAACGACAGGAAACTATGGCTACACCTTC.

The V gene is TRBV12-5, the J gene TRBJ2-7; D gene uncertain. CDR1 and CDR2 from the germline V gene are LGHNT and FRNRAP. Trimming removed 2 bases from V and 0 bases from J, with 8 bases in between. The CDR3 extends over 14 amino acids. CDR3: CASGLYRASYEQYF. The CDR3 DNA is TGTGCTAGTGGTTTGTACCGGGCCTCCTACGAGCAGTACTTC. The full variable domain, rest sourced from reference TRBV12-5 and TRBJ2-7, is DARVTQTPRHKVTEMGQEVTMRCQPILGHNTVFWYRQTMMQGLELLAYFRNRAPLDDSGMPKDRFSAEMPDATLATLKIQPSEPRDSAVYFCASGLYRASYEQYFGPGTRLTVT.

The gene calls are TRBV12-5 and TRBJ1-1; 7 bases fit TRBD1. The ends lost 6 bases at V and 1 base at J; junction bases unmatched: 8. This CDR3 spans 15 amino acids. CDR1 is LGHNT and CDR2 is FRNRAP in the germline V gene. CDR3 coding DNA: TGTGCTAGTGGGTGGTCAGGGACAGCGAACACTGAAGCTTTCTTT. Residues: CASGWSGTANTEAFF.

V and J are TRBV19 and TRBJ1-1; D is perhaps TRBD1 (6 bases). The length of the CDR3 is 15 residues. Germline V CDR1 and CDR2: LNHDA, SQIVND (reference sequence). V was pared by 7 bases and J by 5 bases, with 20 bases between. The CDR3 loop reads CASIRPATRGTEAFF. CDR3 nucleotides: TGTGCCAGTATAAGGCCCGCAACAAGGGGGACTGAAGCTTTCTTT.

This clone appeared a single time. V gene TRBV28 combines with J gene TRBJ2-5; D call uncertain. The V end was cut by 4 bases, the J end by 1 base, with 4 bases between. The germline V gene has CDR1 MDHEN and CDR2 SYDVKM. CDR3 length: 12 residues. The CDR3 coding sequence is TGTGCCAGCAGTTCGGTCCAAGAGACCCAGTACTTC. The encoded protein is CASSSVQETQYF.